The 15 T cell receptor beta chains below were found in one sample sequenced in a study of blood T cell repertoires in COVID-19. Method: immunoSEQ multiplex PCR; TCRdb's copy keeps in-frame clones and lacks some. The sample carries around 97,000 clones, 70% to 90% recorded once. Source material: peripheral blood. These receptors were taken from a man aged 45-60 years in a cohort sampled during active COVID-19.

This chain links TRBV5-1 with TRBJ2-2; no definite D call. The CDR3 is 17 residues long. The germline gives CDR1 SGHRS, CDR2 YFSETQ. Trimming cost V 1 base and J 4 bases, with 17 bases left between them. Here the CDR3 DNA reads TGCGCCAGCAGCTTGCGAGTCGACAACCTCGGCACCGGGGAGCTGTTTTTT. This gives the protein CASSLRVDNLGTGELFF.

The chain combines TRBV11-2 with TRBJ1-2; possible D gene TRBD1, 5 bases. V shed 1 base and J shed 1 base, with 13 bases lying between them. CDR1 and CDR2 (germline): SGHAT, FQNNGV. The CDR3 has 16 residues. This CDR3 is CASSLGAGRVNYGYTF. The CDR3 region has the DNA TGTGCCAGCAGCTTAGGGGCAGGGAGGGTTAACTATGGCTACACCTTC.

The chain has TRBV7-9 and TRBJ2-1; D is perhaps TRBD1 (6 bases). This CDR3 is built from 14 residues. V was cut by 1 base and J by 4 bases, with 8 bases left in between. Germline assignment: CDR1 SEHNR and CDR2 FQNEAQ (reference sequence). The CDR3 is CASSLEQGYNEQFF. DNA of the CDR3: TGTGCCAGCAGCTTAGAACAGGGATACAATGAGCAGTTCTTC.

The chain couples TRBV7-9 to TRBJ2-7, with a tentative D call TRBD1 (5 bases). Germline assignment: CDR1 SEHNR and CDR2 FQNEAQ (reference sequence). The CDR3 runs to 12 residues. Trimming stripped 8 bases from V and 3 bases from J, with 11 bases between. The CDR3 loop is CASRTGHYEQYF. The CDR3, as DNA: TGTGCCAGCCGCACAGGCCACTACGAGCAGTACTTC.

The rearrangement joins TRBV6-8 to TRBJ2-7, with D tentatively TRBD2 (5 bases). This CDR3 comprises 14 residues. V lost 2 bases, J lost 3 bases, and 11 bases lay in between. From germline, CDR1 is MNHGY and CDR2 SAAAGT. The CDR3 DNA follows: TGTGCCAGCAGTTACAAAATACGGGGCTACGAGCAGTACTTC. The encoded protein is CASSYKIRGYEQYF.

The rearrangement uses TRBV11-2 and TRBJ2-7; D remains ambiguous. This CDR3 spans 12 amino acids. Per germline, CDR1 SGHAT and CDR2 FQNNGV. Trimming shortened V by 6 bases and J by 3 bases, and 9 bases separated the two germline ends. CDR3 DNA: TGTGCCAGCAGGAAACTTGACTACGAGCAGTACTTC. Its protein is CASRKLDYEQYF.

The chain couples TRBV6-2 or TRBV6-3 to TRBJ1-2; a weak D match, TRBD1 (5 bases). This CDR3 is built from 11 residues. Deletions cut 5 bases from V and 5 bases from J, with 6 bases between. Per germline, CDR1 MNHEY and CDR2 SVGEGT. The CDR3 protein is CASSDRYGYTF. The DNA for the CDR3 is TGTGCCAGCAGTGACAGATATGGCTACACCTTC.

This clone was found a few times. The CDR3 bases are TGTGCCACCAGCATCTCCGGGACTAGGGGCACAGATACGCAGTATTTT. This gives the protein CATSISGTRGTDTQYF. The chain is built from TRBV15 and TRBJ2-3; 8 nucleotides align to TRBD2. Trimming cost V 4 bases and J 1 base; bases outside gene matches: 7. Per the germline V gene, CDR1 is LNHNV and CDR2 is YYDKDF (reference sequence). CDR3 size: 16 residues. The variable domain in full, completed from reference TRBV15 and TRBJ2-3, reads DAMVIQNPRYQVTQFGKPVTLSCSQTLNHNVMYWYQQKSSQAPKLLFHYYDKDFNNEADTPDNFQSRRPNTSFCFLDIRSPGLGDTAMYLCATSISGTRGTDTQYFGPGTRLTVL.

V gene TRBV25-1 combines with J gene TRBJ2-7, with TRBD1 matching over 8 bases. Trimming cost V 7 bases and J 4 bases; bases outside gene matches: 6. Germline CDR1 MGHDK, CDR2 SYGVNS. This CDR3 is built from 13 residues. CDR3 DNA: TGTGCCAGCACCGGGACAGGATTTTACGAGCAGTACTTC. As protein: CASTGTGFYEQYF.

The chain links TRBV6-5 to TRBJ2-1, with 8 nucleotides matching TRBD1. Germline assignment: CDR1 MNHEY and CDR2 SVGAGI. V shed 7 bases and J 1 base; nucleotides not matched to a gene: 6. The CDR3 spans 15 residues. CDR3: CASKNTGGSYNEQFF. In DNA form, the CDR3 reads TGTGCCAGCAAAAATACAGGGGGTTCCTACAATGAGCAGTTCTTC.

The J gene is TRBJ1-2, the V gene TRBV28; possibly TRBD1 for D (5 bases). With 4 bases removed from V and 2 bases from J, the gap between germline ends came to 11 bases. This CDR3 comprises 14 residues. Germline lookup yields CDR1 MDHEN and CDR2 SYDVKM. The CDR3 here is CASSSHQGNYGYTF. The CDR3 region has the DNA TGTGCCAGCAGTTCTCACCAGGGAAACTATGGCTACACCTTC.

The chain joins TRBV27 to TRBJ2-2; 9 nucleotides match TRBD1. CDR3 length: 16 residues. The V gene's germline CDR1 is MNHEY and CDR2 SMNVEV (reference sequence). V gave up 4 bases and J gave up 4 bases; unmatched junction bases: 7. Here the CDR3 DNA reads TGTGCCAGCAGTTCGTACAGGGGGCGCATCACCGGGGAGCTGTTTTTT. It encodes CASSSYRGRITGELFF.

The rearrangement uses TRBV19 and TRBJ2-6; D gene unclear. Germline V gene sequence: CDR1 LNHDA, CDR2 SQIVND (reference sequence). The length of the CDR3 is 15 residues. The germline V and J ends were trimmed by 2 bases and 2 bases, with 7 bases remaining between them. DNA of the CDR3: TGTGCCAGTAGTATATGGTCGGCTGGGGCCAACGTCCTGACTTTC. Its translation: CASSIWSAGANVLTF.

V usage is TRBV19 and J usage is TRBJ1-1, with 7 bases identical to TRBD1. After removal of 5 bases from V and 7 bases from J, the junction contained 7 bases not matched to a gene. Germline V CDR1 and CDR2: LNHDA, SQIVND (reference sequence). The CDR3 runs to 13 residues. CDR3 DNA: TGTGCCAGTAGTCCAACAGGGGTGGGTGAAGCTTTCTTT. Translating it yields CASSPTGVGEAFF.

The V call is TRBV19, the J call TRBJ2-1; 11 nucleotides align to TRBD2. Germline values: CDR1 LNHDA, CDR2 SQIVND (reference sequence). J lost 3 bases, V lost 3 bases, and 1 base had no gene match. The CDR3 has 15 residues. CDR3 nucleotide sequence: TGTGCCAGTAGTATGACTAGCGGGAACTACAATGAGCAGTTCTTC. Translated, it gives CASSMTSGNYNEQFF. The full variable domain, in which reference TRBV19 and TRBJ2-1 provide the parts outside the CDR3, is DGGITQSPKYLFRKEGQNVTLSCEQNLNHDAMYWYRQDPGQGLRLIYYSQIVNDFQKGDIAEGYSVSREKKESFPLTVTSAQKNPTAFYLCASSMTSGNYNEQFFGPGTRLTVL.